The 11 T cell receptor beta chains below were found in one sample sequenced in a study of PD-1 blockade in classical Hodgkin lymphoma. No patient escaped relapse after autologous stem cell transplantation, and brentuximab vedotin exposure varied. The authors purified CD4+ T cells from thawed PBMCs by magnetic negative selection. Sequenced by immunoSEQ multiplex PCR; TCRdb stores in-frame clones only, minus some. Of approximately 30,000 clones listed, about 74% were seen once; the top ten hold over 2%. Material: CD4+ T cells from blood, obtained at baseline. Source of these receptors: a human donor with classical Hodgkin lymphoma.

The J gene is TRBJ2-5, the V gene TRBV27; 8 nucleotides agree with TRBD1. CDR1 and CDR2 from the germline V gene are MNHEY and SMNVEV (reference sequence). The V and J ends lost 1 base and 0 bases, in that order; junction bases with no gene match: 16. The CDR3 runs 20 residues. The CDR3 loop is CASSLLGLWRQGAYQETQYF. The CDR3 DNA follows: TGTGCCAGCAGTTTATTAGGTCTCTGGAGGCAGGGGGCCTACCAAGAGACCCAGTACTTC.

The V call is TRBV7-6, the J call TRBJ2-7, with D uncertain. This CDR3 contains 15 residues. The germline V and J ends were trimmed by 0 bases and 7 bases, with 16 bases remaining between them. Germline CDR1 and CDR2: SGHVS and FNYEAQ. This chain's CDR3 is CASSLAFVVSSEQYF. DNA for the CDR3: TGTGCCAGCAGCTTAGCGTTTGTGGTCAGTTCAGAGCAGTACTTC.

This clone appeared a few times. This chain joins TRBV10-2 and TRBJ1-1; D is perhaps TRBD1 (6 bases). Germline V CDR1 and CDR2: WSHSY, SAAADI. The CDR3 runs to 14 residues. V was trimmed by 6 bases and J by 2 bases, leaving 13 bases between them. The CDR3 DNA reads TGCGCCAGCAGAGATAGGACAGCTAACACTGAAGCTTTCTTT. Translation: CASRDRTANTEAFF.

This sequence joins TRBV18 and TRBJ2-3; D may match TRBD1 or TRBD2 (6 bases each). The CDR3 extends over 14 amino acids. CDR1 is KGHSH, CDR2 LQKENI, per germline. V dropped 3 bases and J dropped 2 bases, with 9 bases sitting between them. CDR3 region: CASSPGGHTDTQYF. As DNA, the CDR3 is TGTGCCAGCTCACCGGGGGGACACACAGATACGCAGTATTTT.

This clone has a handful of counts. The chain has TRBV18 and TRBJ1-2, with TRBD1 as a possible D gene (6 bases). Germline V gene sequence: CDR1 KGHSH, CDR2 LQKENI. The CDR3 has 14 residues. The V end was cut by 3 bases, the J end by 5 bases, with 13 bases between. The chain's CDR3 is CASSPIGGPYGYTF. In nucleotides, the CDR3 is TGTGCCAGCTCACCCATTGGGGGGCCGTATGGCTACACCTTC.

The chain links TRBV7-9 to TRBJ1-2; weak D call: TRBD1 (5 bases). The V end was cut by 1 base, the J end by 3 bases, with 6 bases between. The germline V gene has CDR1 SEHNR and CDR2 FQNEAQ (reference sequence). The CDR3 runs to 13 residues. Here the CDR3 DNA reads TGTGCCAGCAGCTTAGGGGGCGACTATGGCTACACCTTC. Translation gives CASSLGGDYGYTF.

The chain is built from TRBV4-3 and TRBJ1-2; D unclear. The CDR3 contains 14 residues. V was trimmed by 4 bases and J by 2 bases, leaving 11 bases between them. From germline, CDR1 is LGHNA and CDR2 YSLEER. CDR3 nucleotide sequence: TGCGCCAGCAGCCCCGTGCCGGGGAACTATGGCTACACCTTC. Translation: CASSPVPGNYGYTF.

This clone was counted a few times. The chain carries TRBV5-1 and TRBJ1-1; D is undetermined. This CDR3 spans 14 amino acids. V dropped 0 bases and J dropped 4 bases, with 10 bases sitting between them. Germline lookup yields CDR1 SGHRS and CDR2 YFSETQ. In DNA, the CDR3 is TGCGCCAGCAGCTTGGGTTTGTACGGCACTGAAGCTTTCTTT. It specifies CASSLGLYGTEAFF.

CDR3 DNA: TGTGCCAGCAGTTTATACGCCCCTAGCGGGGGAATGTACTTC. This gives the protein CASSLYAPSGGMYF. The J gene is TRBJ2-7, the V gene TRBV28; 10 bases map to TRBD2. Per the germline V gene, CDR1 is MDHEN and CDR2 is SYDVKM. CDR3 length: 14 residues. J lost 12 bases, V lost 1 base, and 9 bases had no gene match.

The V and J genes are TRBV19 and TRBJ2-7, with D possibly TRBD1 on 5 matching bases. Deletions cut 3 bases from V and 6 bases from J, with 27 bases between. Per the germline V gene, CDR1 is LNHDA and CDR2 is SQIVND (reference sequence). The CDR3 totals 18 residues. The CDR3 DNA follows: TGTGCCAGTAGTATTCTGGGCAGGGATCTCACCTCCCGTCCCGAGCAGTACTTC. This codes for CASSILGRDLTSRPEQYF.

The CDR3, as DNA: TGTGCCAGCAGCTTCGGACAGAAAGAGACCCAGTACTTC. Its translation is CASSFGQKETQYF. The J gene is TRBJ2-5, the V gene TRBV9, with D perhaps TRBD1 (6 bases). CDR1 SGDLS and CDR2 YYNGEE come from the germline V gene. The V gene lost 4 bases and the J gene lost 3 bases, with 10 bases spanning the gap. The CDR3 runs to 13 residues.